This TCR beta chain was obtained from a study of CD8 T cells in Susac syndrome. It was with random hexamers that roughly 0.45 to 1 ug RNA was reverse transcribed. By means of immunoSEQ multiplex PCR, TCR beta CDR3 spanning 54 Vbeta and 13 Jbeta underwent amplification. From the immunoSEQ multiplex PCR reads, TCRdb called clonotypes with MiXCR, one entry per CDR3 protein. This sample has hundreds of thousands of distinct CDR3 sequences; 92% occur once, and the top ten carry around 0.13%. The CDR3 has 14 residues. Germline CDR1 reads SGDLS; CDR2 reads YYNGEE. The germline V and J ends were trimmed by 1 base and 2 bases, with 9 bases remaining between them. Sequencing targeted TCR beta in T cells from blood (CD8+ and CD4+). The multiple sclerosis controls were treatment-naive patients affected by stable or active relapsing-remitting disease.

Sequencing used CD8+ T cells from PBMCs. This TCR was recovered from a human donor with multiple sclerosis. This chain links TRBV9 with TRBJ2-5; D unclear. The CDR3 nucleotides read TGTGCCAGCAGCGTAAGGCTAGATCAAGAGACCCAGTACTTC. This gives the protein CASSVRLDQETQYF.